This TCR beta chain came from a study of CD8 T cells in Susac syndrome. The CDR3 is 15 residues long. Between the trimmed V and J ends, which lost 1 base and 9 bases, there was a span of 20 bases. The germline gives CDR1 SGHDT, CDR2 YYEEEE. With random hexamers, reverse transcription was performed on about 0.45 to 1 ug of RNA. One entry per CDR3 protein results from TCRdb running MiXCR on the immunoSEQ multiplex PCR reads. The table lists about 290,000 distinct CDR3 sequences, 89% of them singletons. Sequencing of TCR beta drew on CD8+ and CD4+ T cells from blood. Relapsing-remitting disease, either stable or active, was present in the treatment-naive patients who were the multiple sclerosis controls.

Source material: CD8+ T cells from PBMCs. The clonotype originates from a human donor with multiple sclerosis. V gene TRBV5-6 combines with J gene TRBJ2-7; a possible D gene is TRBD1 (7 bases). CDR3 DNA sequence: TGTGCCAGCAGCTTGAGGAGACAGGGTGCCGGGGGGCAGTACTTC. The encoded protein is CASSLRRQGAGGQYF.